The source of this TCR beta chain is a study of T cell responses to AZD1222 COVID-19 vaccine. Sequenced by immunoSEQ multiplex PCR; TCRdb stores in-frame clones only, minus some. Of about 130,000 clones in the sample, 90% were seen once. Germline CDR1 SGHDT, CDR2 YYEEEE. This CDR3 is 14 amino acids long. V was shortened by 5 bases and J by 1 base, with 13 bases between the two germline ends. V and J are TRBV5-6 and TRBJ2-7; no firm D call. This sequence originates from an adult in good health. This specimen consisted of peripheral blood, obtained on day 0 of MenACWY control vaccination. The CDR3 protein is CASSTGLVSYEQYF. CDR3 in DNA: TGTGCCAGCAGTACCGGGTTAGTATCCTACGAGCAGTACTTC.